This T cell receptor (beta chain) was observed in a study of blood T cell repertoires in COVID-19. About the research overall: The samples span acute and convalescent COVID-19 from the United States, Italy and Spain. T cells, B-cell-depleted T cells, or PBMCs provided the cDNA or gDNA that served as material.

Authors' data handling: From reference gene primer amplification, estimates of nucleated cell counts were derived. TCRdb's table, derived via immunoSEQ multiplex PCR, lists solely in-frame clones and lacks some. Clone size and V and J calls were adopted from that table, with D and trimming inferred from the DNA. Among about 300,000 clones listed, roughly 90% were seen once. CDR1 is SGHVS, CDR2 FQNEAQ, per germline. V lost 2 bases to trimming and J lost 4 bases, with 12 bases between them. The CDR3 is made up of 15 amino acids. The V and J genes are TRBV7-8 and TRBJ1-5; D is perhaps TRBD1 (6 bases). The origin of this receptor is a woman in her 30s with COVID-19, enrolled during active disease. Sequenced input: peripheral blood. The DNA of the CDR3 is TGTGCCAGCAGCTTAAACACAGGGCCGAATCAGCCCCAGCATTTT. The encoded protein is CASSLNTGPNQPQHF. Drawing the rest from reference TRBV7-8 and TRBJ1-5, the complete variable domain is GAGVSQSPRYKVAKRGQDVALRCDPISGHVSLFWYQQALGQGPEFLTYFQNEAQLDKSGLPSDRFFAERPEGSVSTLKIQRTQQEDSAVYLCASSLNTGPNQPQHFGDGTRLSIL.